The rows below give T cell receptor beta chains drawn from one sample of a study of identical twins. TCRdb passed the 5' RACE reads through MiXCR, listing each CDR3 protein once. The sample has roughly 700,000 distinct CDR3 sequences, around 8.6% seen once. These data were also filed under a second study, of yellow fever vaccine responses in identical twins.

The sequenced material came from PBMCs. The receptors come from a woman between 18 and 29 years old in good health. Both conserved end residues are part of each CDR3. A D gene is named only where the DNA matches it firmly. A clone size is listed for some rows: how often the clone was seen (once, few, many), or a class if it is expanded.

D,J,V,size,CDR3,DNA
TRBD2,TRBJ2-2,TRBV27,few,CASSPGLAGRDTGELFF,TGTGCCAGCAGCCCGGGACTAGCGGGACGAGACACCGGGGAGCTGTTTTTT
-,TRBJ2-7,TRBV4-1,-,CASSQVGVSSYEQYF,TGCGCCAGCAGCCAAGTAGGTGTCAGCTCCTACGAGCAGTACTTC
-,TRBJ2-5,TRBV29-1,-,CSGEQGGETQYF,TGCAGCGGGGAACAGGGAGGAGAGACCCAGTACTTC
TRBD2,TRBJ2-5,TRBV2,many,CASSQTSVQETQYF,TGTGCCAGCAGTCAAACTAGCGTCCAAGAGACCCAGTACTTC
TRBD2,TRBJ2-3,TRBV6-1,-,CASSDRTRGTDTQYF,TGTGCCAGCAGTGATCGGACTAGGGGCACAGATACGCAGTATTTT
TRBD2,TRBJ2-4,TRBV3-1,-,CASSQFLSSGTKNIQYF,TGTGCCAGCAGCCAATTTCTCAGTAGCGGGACAAAAAACATTCAGTACTTC
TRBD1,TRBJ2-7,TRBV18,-,CASSPPTGTGLREQYF,TGTGCCAGCTCACCCCCTACCGGGACAGGGCTAAGGGAGCAGTACTTC
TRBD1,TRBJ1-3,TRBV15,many,CATSYRDSHTIYF,TGTGCCACCAGCTACCGGGACAGTCACACCATATATTTT
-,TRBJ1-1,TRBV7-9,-,CASSPTYNTEAFF,TGTGCCAGCAGCCCTACATATAACACTGAAGCTTTCTTT
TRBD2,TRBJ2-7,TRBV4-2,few,CASSQENVAGGPKDYEQYF,TGTGCCAGCAGCCAAGAGAATGTAGCGGGAGGGCCGAAGGACTACGAGCAGTACTTC
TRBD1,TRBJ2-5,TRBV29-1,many,CSVHGQGLGETQYF,TGCAGCGTCCATGGACAGGGGCTGGGAGAGACCCAGTACTTC
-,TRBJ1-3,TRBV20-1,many,CSATQGRGNTIYF,TGCAGTGCTACCCAGGGGAGAGGAAACACCATATATTTT
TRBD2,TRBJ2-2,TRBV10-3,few,CATREGLAVKGTGELFF,TGTGCCACACGTGAGGGACTAGCGGTAAAGGGGACCGGGGAGCTGTTTTTT
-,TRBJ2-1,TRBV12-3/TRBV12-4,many,CASINLEWGSHNEQFF,TGTGCCAGCATTAACCTTGAGTGGGGAAGTCACAATGAGCAGTTCTTC
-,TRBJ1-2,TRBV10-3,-,CAIRQTTDPLANYGYTF,TGTGCCATCAGGCAAACTACTGATCCTTTAGCTAACTATGGCTACACCTTC
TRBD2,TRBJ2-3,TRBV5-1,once,CASSLVAGADTHYF,TGCGCCAGCAGCTTGGTGGCGGGAGCAGATACGCATTATTTT
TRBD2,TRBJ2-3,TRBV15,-,CATSSPGTSGLDTQYF,TGTGCCACCAGCAGCCCCGGGACTAGCGGGTTGGATACGCAGTATTTT
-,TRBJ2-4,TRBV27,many,CASSLAGGNIQYF,TGTGCCAGCAGTTTAGCTGGGGGTAACATTCAGTACTTC
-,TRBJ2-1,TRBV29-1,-,CSGKGSYNEQFF,TGCAGCGGAAAGGGGTCCTACAATGAGCAGTTCTTC
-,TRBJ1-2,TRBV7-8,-,CASSLRAEENFYGYTF,TGTGCCAGCAGCTTAAGGGCAGAGGAGAATTTCTATGGCTACACCTTC
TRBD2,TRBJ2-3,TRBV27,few,CASSLVAGGPLRTDTQYF,TGTGCCAGCAGTTTAGTAGCGGGAGGGCCCCTACGGACAGATACGCAGTATTTT
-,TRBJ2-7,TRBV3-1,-,CASSQDVDPRVQYF,TGTGCCAGCAGCCAAGATGTGGACCCAAGGGTGCAGTACTTC
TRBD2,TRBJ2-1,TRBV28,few,CASTLAGEDNEQFF,TGTGCCAGCACCTTAGCGGGAGAAGACAATGAGCAGTTCTTC
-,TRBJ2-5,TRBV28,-,CASSSLGKETQYF,TGTGCCAGCAGTTCCCTCGGTAAAGAGACCCAGTACTTC
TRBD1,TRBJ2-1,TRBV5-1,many,CASSLVQGENEQFF,TGCGCCAGCAGCTTGGTTCAGGGGGAAAATGAGCAGTTCTTC
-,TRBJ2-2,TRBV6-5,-,CASSYSGRVTGELFF,TGTGCCAGCAGTTACTCGGGACGGGTCACCGGGGAGCTGTTTTTT
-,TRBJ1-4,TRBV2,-,CASRPMGSTNEKLFF,TGTGCCAGCAGACCGATGGGGTCCACTAATGAAAAACTGTTTTTT
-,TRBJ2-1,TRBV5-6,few,CASSFSLPNEQFF,TGTGCCAGCAGCTTTTCCCTCCCGAATGAGCAGTTCTTC
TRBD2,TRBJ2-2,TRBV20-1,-,CSARLAGGNTGELFF,TGCAGTGCTAGACTAGCGGGGGGGAACACCGGGGAGCTGTTTTTT
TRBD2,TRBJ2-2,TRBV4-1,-,CASSQDYGRSTGELFF,TGCGCCAGCAGCCAAGATTACGGGAGGTCCACCGGGGAGCTGTTTTTT
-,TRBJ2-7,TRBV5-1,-,CASSLNQGSAEQYF,TGCGCCAGCAGCTTGAATCAGGGTTCGGCTGAGCAGTACTTC
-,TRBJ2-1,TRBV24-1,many,CATSDLSPGDEQFF,TGTGCCACCAGTGATCTCAGCCCTGGGGATGAGCAGTTCTTC
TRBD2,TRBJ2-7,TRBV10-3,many,CAISRTSVYEQYF,TGTGCCATCAGTAGGACTAGCGTTTACGAGCAGTACTTC
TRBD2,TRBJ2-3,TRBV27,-,CASSRARDYQQDTDTQYF,TGTGCCAGCAGTCGGGCCAGGGACTACCAACAGGACACAGATACGCAGTATTTT
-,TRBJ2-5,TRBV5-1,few,CASASRGETQYF,TGCGCCAGCGCCTCGAGGGGTGAGACCCAGTACTTC
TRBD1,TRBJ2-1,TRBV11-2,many,CASRSDRVYNEQFF,TGTGCCAGCAGATCGGACAGGGTCTACAATGAGCAGTTCTTC
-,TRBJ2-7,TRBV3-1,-,CASRRDEQTYEQYF,TGTGCCAGCAGACGGGACGAGCAGACCTACGAGCAGTACTTC
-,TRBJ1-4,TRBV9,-,CASSVSAGAAEKLFF,TGTGCCAGCAGCGTATCGGCAGGGGCGGCTGAAAAACTGTTTTTT
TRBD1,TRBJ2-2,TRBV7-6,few,CASSLDRADTGELFF,TGTGCCAGCAGCTTGGACAGGGCGGACACCGGGGAGCTGTTTTTT